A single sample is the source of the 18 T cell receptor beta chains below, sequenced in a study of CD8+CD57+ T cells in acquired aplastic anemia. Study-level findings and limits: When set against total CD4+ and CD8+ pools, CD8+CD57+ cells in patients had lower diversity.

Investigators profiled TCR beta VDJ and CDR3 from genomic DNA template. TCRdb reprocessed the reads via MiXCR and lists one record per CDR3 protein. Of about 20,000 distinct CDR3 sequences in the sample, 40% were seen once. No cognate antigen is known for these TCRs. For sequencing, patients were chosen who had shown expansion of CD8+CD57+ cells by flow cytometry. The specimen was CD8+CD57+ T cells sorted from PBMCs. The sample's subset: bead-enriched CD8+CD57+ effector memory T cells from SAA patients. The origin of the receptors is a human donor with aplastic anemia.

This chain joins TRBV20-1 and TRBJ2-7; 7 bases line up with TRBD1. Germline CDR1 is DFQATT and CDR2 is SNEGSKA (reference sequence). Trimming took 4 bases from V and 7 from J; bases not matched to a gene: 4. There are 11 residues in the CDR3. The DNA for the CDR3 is TGCAGTGCTAATACAGGGGTTGAGCAGTACTTC. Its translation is CSANTGVEQYF.

This CDR3 reads CASTPGLGFPQYV. For the CDR3, the DNA is TGTGCCAGCACCCCGGGACTAGGTTTTCCCCAGTACGTC. V is TRBV27 and J is TRBJ2-7, with 8 positions matching TRBD2. CDR1 MNHEY and CDR2 SMNVEV come from the germline V gene (reference sequence). J lost 10 bases, V lost 7 bases, and 12 bases had no gene match. The CDR3 length is 13 residues.

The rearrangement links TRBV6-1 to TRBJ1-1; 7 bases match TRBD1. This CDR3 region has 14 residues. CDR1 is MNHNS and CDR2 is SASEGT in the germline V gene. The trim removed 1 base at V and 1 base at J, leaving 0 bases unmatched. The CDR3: CASSEGQGNTEAFF. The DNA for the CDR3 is TGTGCCAGCAGTGAAGGACAGGGGAACACTGAAGCTTTCTTT.

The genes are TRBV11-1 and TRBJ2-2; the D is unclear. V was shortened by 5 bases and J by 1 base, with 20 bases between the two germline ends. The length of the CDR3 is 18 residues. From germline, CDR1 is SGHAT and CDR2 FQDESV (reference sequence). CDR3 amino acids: CASSRLMSGKRNTGELFF. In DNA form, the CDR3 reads TGTGCCAGCAGCCGATTGATGAGTGGAAAGAGGAACACCGGGGAGCTGTTTTTT.

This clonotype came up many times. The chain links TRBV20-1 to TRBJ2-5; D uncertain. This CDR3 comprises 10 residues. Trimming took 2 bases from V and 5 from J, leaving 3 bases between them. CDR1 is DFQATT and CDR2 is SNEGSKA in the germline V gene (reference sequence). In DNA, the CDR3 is TGCAGTGCTAGAAGGGAGACCCAGTACTTC. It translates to CSARRETQYF.

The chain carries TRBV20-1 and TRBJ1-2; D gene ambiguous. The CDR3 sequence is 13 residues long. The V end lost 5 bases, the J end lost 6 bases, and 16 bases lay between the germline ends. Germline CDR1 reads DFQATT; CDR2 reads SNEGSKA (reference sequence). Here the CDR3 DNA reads TGCAGTGCTCCCCAAATAAACGGAAATGGCTACACCTTC. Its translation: CSAPQINGNGYTF.

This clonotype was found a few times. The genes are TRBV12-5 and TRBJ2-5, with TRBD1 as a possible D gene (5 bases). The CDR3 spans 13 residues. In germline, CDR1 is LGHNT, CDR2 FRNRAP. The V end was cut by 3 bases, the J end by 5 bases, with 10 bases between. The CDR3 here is CASGFTGLETQYF. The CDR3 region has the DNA TGTGCTAGTGGTTTTACAGGTTTGGAGACCCAGTACTTC.

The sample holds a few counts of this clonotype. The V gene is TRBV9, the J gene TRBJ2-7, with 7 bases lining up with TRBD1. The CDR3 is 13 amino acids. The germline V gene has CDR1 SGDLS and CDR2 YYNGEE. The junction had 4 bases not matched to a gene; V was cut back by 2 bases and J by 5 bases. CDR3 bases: TGTGCCAGCAGCGTTGACAGGGCCAACGAGCAGTACTTC. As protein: CASSVDRANEQYF.

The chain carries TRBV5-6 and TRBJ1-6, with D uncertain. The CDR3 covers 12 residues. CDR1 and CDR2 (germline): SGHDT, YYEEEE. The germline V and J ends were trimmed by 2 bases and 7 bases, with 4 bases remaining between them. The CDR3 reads CASSLSNSPLHF. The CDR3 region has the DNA TGTGCCAGCAGCTTATCAAATTCACCCCTCCACTTT.

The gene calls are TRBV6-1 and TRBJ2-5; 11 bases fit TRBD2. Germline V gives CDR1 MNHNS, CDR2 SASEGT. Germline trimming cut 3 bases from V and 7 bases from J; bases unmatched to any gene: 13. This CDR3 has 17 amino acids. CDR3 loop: CASSEATSGATLGTQYF. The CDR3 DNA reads TGTGCCAGCAGTGAGGCGACTAGCGGGGCTACACTTGGGACCCAGTACTTC.

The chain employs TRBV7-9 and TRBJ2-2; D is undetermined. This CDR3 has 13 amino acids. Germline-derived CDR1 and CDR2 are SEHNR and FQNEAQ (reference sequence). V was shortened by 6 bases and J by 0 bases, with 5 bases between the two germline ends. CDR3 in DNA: TGTGCCAGCAGGTATACGAACACCGGGGAGCTGTTTTTT. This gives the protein CASRYTNTGELFF.

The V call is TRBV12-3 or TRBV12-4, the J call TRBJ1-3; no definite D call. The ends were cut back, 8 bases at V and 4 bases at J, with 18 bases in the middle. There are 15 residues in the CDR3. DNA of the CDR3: TGTGCCAGCGGCTCCCGGACCTTGGGAGGAAACACCATATATTTT. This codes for CASGSRTLGGNTIYF.

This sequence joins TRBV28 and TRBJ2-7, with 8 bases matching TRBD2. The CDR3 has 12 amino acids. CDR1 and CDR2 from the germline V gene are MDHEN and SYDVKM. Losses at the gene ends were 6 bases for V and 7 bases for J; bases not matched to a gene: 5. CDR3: CASRTSALEQYF. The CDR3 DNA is TGTGCCAGCAGGACTAGCGCGTTGGAGCAGTACTTC.

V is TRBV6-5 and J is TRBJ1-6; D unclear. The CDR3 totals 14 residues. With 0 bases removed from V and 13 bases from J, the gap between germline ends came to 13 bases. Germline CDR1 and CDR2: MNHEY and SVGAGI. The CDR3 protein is CASSYSITGMPLHF. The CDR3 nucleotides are TGTGCCAGCAGTTACTCGATCACTGGGATGCCCCTCCACTTT.

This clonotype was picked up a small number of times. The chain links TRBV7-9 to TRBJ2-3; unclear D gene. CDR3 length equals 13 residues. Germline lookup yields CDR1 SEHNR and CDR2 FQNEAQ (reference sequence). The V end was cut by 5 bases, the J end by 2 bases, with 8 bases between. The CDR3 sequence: CASSGPVTDTQYF. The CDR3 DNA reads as TGTGCCAGCAGCGGACCAGTCACAGATACGCAGTATTTT.

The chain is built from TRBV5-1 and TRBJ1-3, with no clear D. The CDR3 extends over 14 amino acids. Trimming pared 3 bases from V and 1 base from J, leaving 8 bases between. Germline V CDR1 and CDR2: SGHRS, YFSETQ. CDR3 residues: CASSSGESGNTIYF. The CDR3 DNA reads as TGCGCCAGCAGCTCGGGCGAATCTGGAAACACCATATATTTT.

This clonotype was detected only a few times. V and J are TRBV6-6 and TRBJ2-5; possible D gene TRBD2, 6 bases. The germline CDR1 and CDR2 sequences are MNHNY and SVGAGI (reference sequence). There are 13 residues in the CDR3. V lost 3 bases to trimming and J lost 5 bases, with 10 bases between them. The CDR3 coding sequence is TGTGCCAGCAGTTATGGAGGGGCGGAGACCCAGTACTTC. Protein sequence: CASSYGGAETQYF.

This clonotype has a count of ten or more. The CDR3 is CASSGLAGSSNEQFF. As DNA, the CDR3 is TGTGCCAGCAGTGGACTAGCGGGGTCGTCCAATGAGCAGTTCTTC. The J gene is TRBJ2-1, the V gene TRBV6-1; 11 bases are a match to TRBD2. V lost 4 bases to trimming and J lost 6 bases; unmatched junction nucleotides: 5. The CDR3 is 15 amino acids. In germline, CDR1 is MNHNS, CDR2 SASEGT.